The 24 T cell receptor beta chains in this list originate from one sample, sequenced in a study of blood T cell repertoires in COVID-19. TCRdb keeps only in-frame clones here, not all; method: immunoSEQ multiplex PCR. The sample holds about 34,000 clones; almost 80% are singletons and the top ten take 7.4%. The sequenced sample consisted of peripheral blood. The origin of the receptors is a woman aged 60 to 75 with acute or convalescent COVID-19.

The chain couples TRBV5-1 to TRBJ2-1; unclear D gene. CDR1 and CDR2 from the germline V gene are SGHRS and YFSETQ. The CDR3 is made up of 16 amino acids. Deletions cut 0 bases from V and 0 bases from J, with 10 bases between. This CDR3 is CASSLARLGSYNEQFF. The CDR3 region has the DNA TGCGCCAGCAGCTTGGCGAGGCTCGGCTCCTACAATGAGCAGTTCTTC.

This sequence joins TRBV24-1 and TRBJ1-1; TRBD1 might be the D (5 bases). This CDR3 has 13 amino acids. Germline CDR1 is KGHDR and CDR2 is SFDVKD. Between the trimmed V and J ends, which lost 7 bases and 0 bases, there was a span of 8 bases. CDR3 DNA sequence: TGTGCCACCAGAGGGGAGGTGAACACTGAAGCTTTCTTT. It encodes CATRGEVNTEAFF.

V usage is TRBV19 and J usage is TRBJ2-3; the match to TRBD2 covers 8 bases. Germline V gene lookup returns CDR1 LNHDA and CDR2 SQIVND (reference sequence). The CDR3 has 13 amino acids. Trimming cost V 7 bases and J 6 bases; bases outside gene matches: 6. Written as DNA, the CDR3 is TGTGCCAGTACGGTAGCGGGGTCGGATACGCAGTATTTT. Residues: CASTVAGSDTQYF. Based on the CDR3 plus reference TRBV19 and TRBJ2-3, the full variable domain is DGGITQSPKYLFRKEGQNVTLSCEQNLNHDAMYWYRQDPGQGLRLIYYSQIVNDFQKGDIAEGYSVSREKKESFPLTVTSAQKNPTAFYLCASTVAGSDTQYFGPGTRLTVL.

The genes are TRBV4-1 and TRBJ1-4; unclear D gene. Germline V CDR1 and CDR2: MGHRA, YSYEKL. The CDR3 is 16 amino acids. V was trimmed by 0 bases and J by 8 bases, leaving 16 bases between them. CDR3 residues: CASSQDSRQLVEKLFF. The CDR3 bases are TGCGCCAGCAGCCAAGATTCGCGGCAGCTTGTCGAAAAACTGTTTTTT.

The chain carries TRBV29-1 and TRBJ1-3, with 8 bases fitting TRBD1. The germline CDR1 and CDR2 sequences are SQVTM and ANQGSEA. J lost 0 bases, V lost 3 bases, and 4 bases had no gene match. CDR3 length: 15 residues. CDR3 sequence: CSVDWTGSSGNTIYF. The CDR3 coding sequence is TGCAGCGTTGACTGGACAGGGAGCTCTGGAAACACCATATATTTT.

This clone was counted once. V is TRBV28 and J is TRBJ1-3, with 8 nucleotides matching TRBD1. Germline V lookup: CDR1 MDHEN, CDR2 SYDVKM. The CDR3 totals 17 residues. The trim removed 5 bases at V and 0 bases at J, leaving 9 bases unmatched. CDR3 in DNA: TGTGCCAGCAGTGCGCCGGGACAGGCGAGCTCTGGAAACACCATATATTTT. Translating it yields CASSAPGQASSGNTIYF.

This clone was counted once. V gene TRBV4-2 combines with J gene TRBJ2-3, with 10 bases identical to TRBD2. After removal of 4 bases from V and 5 bases from J, the junction contained 6 bases not matched to a gene. The CDR3 contains 15 residues. Germline V gives CDR1 LGHNA, CDR2 YNFKEQ. In DNA form, the CDR3 reads TGTGCCAGCAGCCTAGCGGGGGGCCGGCGAGATACGCAGTATTTT. Residues: CASSLAGGRRDTQYF.

V and J are TRBV2 and TRBJ2-7; 10 bases fit TRBD2. This CDR3 has 18 amino acids. With V trimmed by 2 bases and J by 2 bases, 12 bases remained unmatched. CDR1 and CDR2 (germline): SNHLY, FYNNEI. The DNA of the CDR3 is TGTGCCAGCAGTGAACTGGGTTTTCCTAGCGGGGGAACCTACGAGCAGTACTTC. This gives the protein CASSELGFPSGGTYEQYF.

The chain combines TRBV6-5 with TRBJ1-2, with D possibly TRBD1 on 5 matching bases. V gave up 6 bases and J gave up 4 bases, with 15 bases separating them. The CDR3 is 14 amino acids. The germline CDR1 and CDR2 sequences are MNHEY and SVGAGI. CDR3 in DNA: TGTGCCAGCAGACCCCCGGGGGTGAGCTATGGCTACACCTTC. Encoded protein: CASRPPGVSYGYTF.

The chain couples TRBV2 to TRBJ1-6; unclear D gene. This CDR3 has 15 residues. Germline lookup yields CDR1 SNHLY and CDR2 FYNNEI. V dropped 5 bases and J dropped 6 bases, with 14 bases sitting between them. The CDR3 DNA follows: TGTGCCAGCAGTTTAGGGCAGGAGGGTAATTCACCCCTCCACTTT. Protein: CASSLGQEGNSPLHF.

The rearrangement joins TRBV5-5 to TRBJ1-1; 8 bases match TRBD1. Trimming at V came to 2 bases and at J to 1 base, leaving 7 bases not matched to a gene. This CDR3 spans 16 amino acids. Germline CDR1 is SGHKS and CDR2 is YYEKEE (reference sequence). The CDR3 loop reads CASSLGQGSKNTEAFF. The CDR3 nucleotides are TGTGCCAGCAGCTTAGGACAGGGCAGTAAGAACACTGAAGCTTTCTTT.

This clone was seen only once. This specimen includes other DNA sequences encoding the same CDR3. This CDR3 is CASSLSTPRNSPLHF. The CDR3 region has the DNA TGTGCCAGCAGCCTATCCACCCCTCGGAATTCACCCCTCCACTTT. The chain has TRBV5-8 and TRBJ1-6; D call uncertain. Trimming took off 4 bases at V and 7 bases at J, with 15 bases between the two ends. The CDR3 covers 15 residues. CDR1 is SGHTS and CDR2 is YDEGEE in the germline V gene.

This rearrangement joins TRBV11-2 to TRBJ2-2, with 8 positions matching TRBD1. J was trimmed by 0 bases and V by 5 bases; bases with no gene match: 8. CDR3 length: 17 amino acids. Germline CDR1 is SGHAT and CDR2 is FQNNGV. The CDR3 nucleotides are TGTGCCAGCAGCCCACTGACAGGGGCACCGAACACCGGGGAGCTGTTTTTT. It encodes CASSPLTGAPNTGELFF.

The chain couples TRBV14 to TRBJ2-2; D is undetermined. The CDR3 has 17 amino acids. V lost 0 bases and J 6 bases, leaving 17 bases between the germline ends. The germline CDR1 and CDR2 sequences are SGHDN and FVKESK. CDR3 nucleotide sequence: TGTGCCAGCAGCCAAGATCGAGAGGTCCAACTCCCCGGGGAGCTGTTTTTT. It codes for CASSQDREVQLPGELFF.

The chain employs TRBV6-5 and TRBJ2-3, with unresolved D. V was pared by 2 bases and J by 0 bases, with 6 bases between. This CDR3 contains 14 residues. CDR1 MNHEY and CDR2 SVGAGI come from the germline V gene. The CDR3 nucleotides are TGTGCCAGCAGTTACGCGACTAGCACAGATACGCAGTATTTT. It codes for CASSYATSTDTQYF.

The rearrangement links TRBV30 to TRBJ2-1; D perhaps matches TRBD1 (5 bases). Germline V lookup: CDR1 GTSNPN, CDR2 SVGIG (reference sequence). Between the trimmed V and J ends, which lost 0 bases and 6 bases, there was a span of 9 bases. This CDR3 is 13 amino acids long. The CDR3 sequence is CAWSVQGVNEQFF. DNA for the CDR3: TGTGCCTGGAGTGTACAAGGGGTCAATGAGCAGTTCTTC.

The chain joins TRBV7-2 to TRBJ2-7; weak D call: TRBD1 (5 bases). This CDR3 is built from 14 residues. V lost 10 bases, J lost 2 bases, and 18 bases lay in between. CDR1 SGHTA and CDR2 FQGNSA come from the germline V gene. CDR3 DNA sequence: TGTGCCACCAAAGACGGCCCAGGGACCTACGAGCAGTACTTC. It is translated as CATKDGPGTYEQYF. Full variable domain (rest looked up from reference TRBV7-2 and TRBJ2-7): GAGVSQSPSNKVTEKGKDVELRCDPISGHTALYWYRQSLGQGLEFLIYFQGNSAPDKSGLPSDRFSAERTGGSVSTLTIQRTQQEDSAVYLCATKDGPGTYEQYFGPGTRLTVT.

The gene calls are TRBV7-2 and TRBJ2-7, with D uncertain. From germline, CDR1 is SGHTA and CDR2 FQGNSA. The germline V and J ends were trimmed by 2 bases and 6 bases, with 8 bases remaining between them. The CDR3 is 12 residues long. The CDR3 DNA is TGTGCCAGCAGCTTATACCCGGTCGAGCAGTACTTC. Protein: CASSLYPVEQYF.

This clone was counted a single time. V usage is TRBV7-9 and J usage is TRBJ1-3, with unresolved D. The CDR3 contains 13 residues. Germline CDR1 is SEHNR and CDR2 is FQNEAQ (reference sequence). Between the trimmed V and J ends, which lost 8 bases and 6 bases, there was a span of 14 bases. CDR3 residues: CASAREELNTIYF. In DNA, the CDR3 is TGTGCCAGCGCCCGGGAAGAGCTAAACACCATATATTTT. Complete variable domain (other parts from reference TRBV7-9 and TRBJ1-3): DTGVSQNPRHKITKRGQNVTFRCDPISEHNRLYWYRQTLGQGPEFLTYFQNEAQLEKSRLLSDRFSAERPKGSFSTLEIQRTEQGDSAMYLCASAREELNTIYFGEGSWLTVV.

DNA of the CDR3: TGTGCCAGCAGGGGGACACCATCCTACGAGCAGTACTTC. It yields the protein CASRGTPSYEQYF. The chain links TRBV12-3 or TRBV12-4 to TRBJ2-7, with a possible D match to TRBD1 (6 bases). V was trimmed by 6 bases and J by 1 base, leaving 10 bases between them. The CDR3 loop spans 13 amino acids.

The chain links TRBV7-9 to TRBJ1-4; no clear D gene. CDR1 and CDR2 (germline): SEHNR, FQNEAQ (reference sequence). V dropped 5 bases and J dropped 4 bases, with 14 bases sitting between them. The CDR3 spans 15 residues. CDR3 region: CASSPIGGFNEKLFF. Written as DNA, the CDR3 is TGTGCCAGCAGCCCCATTGGAGGTTTTAATGAAAAACTGTTTTTT.

The chain employs TRBV5-1 and TRBJ2-7; possible D gene TRBD1, 5 bases. V lost 0 bases to trimming and J lost 2 bases, with 9 bases between them. The germline gives CDR1 SGHRS, CDR2 YFSETQ. The CDR3 sequence is 14 residues long. The CDR3 nucleotides are TGCGCCAGCAGCTTGGGACAGTACCCCTACGAGCAGTACTTC. This encodes CASSLGQYPYEQYF. Supplemented by reference TRBV5-1 and TRBJ2-7, the full variable domain reads KAGVTQTPRYLIKTRGQQVTLSCSPISGHRSVSWYQQTPGQGLQFLFEYFSETQRNKGNFPGRFSGRQFSNSRSEMNVSTLELGDSALYLCASSLGQYPYEQYFGPGTRLTVT.

The chain recombines TRBV4-1 with TRBJ2-7; D may be TRBD1 (6 bases). V lost 4 bases to trimming and J lost 3 bases, with 19 bases between them. Germline CDR1 MGHRA, CDR2 YSYEKL. The CDR3 totals 16 residues. CDR3 in amino acids: CASSRETQGSHYEQYF. Here the CDR3 DNA reads TGCGCCAGCAGCCGAGAAACTCAGGGGAGCCACTACGAGCAGTACTTC.

This clone is a singleton in its sample. V usage is TRBV27 and J usage is TRBJ2-2; weak D call: TRBD2 (7 bases). The germline gives CDR1 MNHEY, CDR2 SMNVEV (reference sequence). The V gene lost 2 bases and the J gene lost 3 bases, with 10 bases spanning the gap. The CDR3 loop spans 15 amino acids. CDR3 amino acids: CASSLAGAYTGELFF. The CDR3 DNA reads TGTGCCAGCAGTTTAGCGGGGGCGTACACCGGGGAGCTGTTTTTT.